Listed below are T cell receptor beta chains from one sample, sequenced in a study of shared clonotypes between healthy human individuals. Measured with immunoSEQ multiplex PCR; TCRdb has only the in-frame clones, and not every one. Seen here are roughly 2.1 million clones, around 93% observed once, and the top ten hold under 2%. Specimen: naive CD8+ T cells from PBMCs. The receptor source for this set is a man younger than 30 in good health. Some clones in this sample may be carry-over from other donors' samples. Both conserved end residues are part of each CDR3. D genes are given only for firm matches. Clone size appears in some rows only: once, few, many, or a class for an expanded clone.

TRBJ2-2,14,TRBV6-5,NA,NA,CASSYRTPTGELFF,TGTGCCAGCAGTTACCGAACACCGACCGGGGAGCTGTTTTTT
TRBJ2-1,17,TRBV7-2,NA,TRBD2,CASSLAILAGPYNEQFF,TGTGCCAGCAGCTTAGCGATATTAGCGGGACCCTACAATGAGCAGTTCTTC
TRBJ2-2,15,TRBV7-3,NA,TRBD2,CASSPVERGAGELFF,TGTGCCAGCAGCCCCGTGGAGCGGGGGGCCGGGGAGCTGTTTTTT
TRBJ1-5,15,TRBV5-8,NA,NA,CASSFAGVGGQPQHF,TGTGCCAGCAGCTTTGCGGGGGTAGGGGGTCAGCCCCAGCATTTT
TRBJ1-5,17,TRBV28,NA,TRBD1,CASSLRTGAGGGQPQHF,TGTGCCAGCAGTTTGAGGACAGGGGCGGGGGGGGGTCAGCCCCAGCATTTT
TRBJ1-1,14,TRBV10-3,NA,NA,CAISRVGDRTEAFF,TGTGCCATCAGTAGGGTGGGGGATAGGACTGAAGCTTTCTTT
TRBJ2-3,13,TRBV2,NA,NA,CASSVGSTDTQYF,TGTGCCAGCAGTGTTGGGTCCACAGATACGCAGTATTTT
TRBJ1-5,16,TRBV27,NA,TRBD1,CASSPANGTAGRPQHF,TGTGCCAGCAGTCCGGCCAATGGGACAGCCGGCCGGCCCCAGCATTTT
TRBJ1-2,17,TRBV27,once,TRBD1,CASSLSLGDRGPYGYTF,TGTGCCAGCAGTTTATCGTTGGGAGACAGGGGCCCCTATGGCTACACCTTC
TRBJ2-2,16,TRBV7-9,NA,TRBD2,CASTPTSGTKTGELFF,TGTGCCAGCACCCCGACTAGCGGGACAAAAACCGGGGAGCTGTTTTTT
TRBJ2-1,16,TRBV7-9,NA,TRBD2,CASSLVATSGNHEQFF,TGTGCCAGCAGCTTAGTGGCGACTAGCGGGAACCATGAGCAGTTCTTC
TRBJ2-3,16,TRBV29-1,NA,NA,CSVDPPVWGGTDTQYF,TGCAGCGTTGATCCCCCTGTGTGGGGCGGCACAGATACGCAGTATTTT
TRBJ2-5,14,TRBV18,once,NA,CASSTQVAEETQYF,TGTGCCAGCTCGACCCAGGTAGCGGAAGAGACCCAGTACTTC
TRBJ2-6,18,TRBV5-6,NA,TRBD1,CASSLFLRGQSGANVLTF,TGTGCCAGCAGCTTATTTTTGAGGGGGCAATCTGGGGCCAACGTCCTGACTTTC
TRBJ2-7,14,TRBV6-6,NA,NA,CASSYMELWHEQYF,TGTGCCAGCAGTTACATGGAATTGTGGCACGAGCAGTACTTC
TRBJ2-1,16,TRBV27,once,NA,CASSFLGTGSYNEQFF,TGTGCCAGCAGTTTTCTGGGGACGGGCTCCTACAATGAGCAGTTCTTC
TRBJ2-5,15,TRBV10-3,once,TRBD2,CAISESPGLEGTQYF,TGTGCCATCAGTGAGTCACCGGGACTAGAGGGGACCCAGTACTTC
TRBJ2-2,13,TRBV6-6,NA,NA,CASSDLNTGELFF,TGTGCCAGCAGTGACCTAAATACCGGGGAGCTGTTTTTT
TRBJ2-1,15,TRBV7-6,NA,TRBD2,CASSSTSGPYNEQFF,TGTGCCAGCAGCTCCACTAGCGGGCCCTACAATGAGCAGTTCTTC
TRBJ1-2,16,TRBV27,NA,TRBD1,CASSLGPGQGNYGYTF,TGTGCCAGCAGTTTAGGTCCGGGACAGGGCAACTATGGCTACACCTTC
TRBJ1-2,14,TRBV6-1,once,TRBD1,CAAGRDRGSYGYTF,TGTGCCGCGGGCCGGGACAGGGGAAGCTATGGCTACACCTTC
TRBJ1-1,16,TRBV12-5,NA,NA,CASGLVQSRMNTEAFF,TGTGCTAGTGGTTTGGTACAGTCCCGGATGAACACTGAAGCTTTCTTT
TRBJ1-2,14,TRBV27,NA,NA,CASSLSPGIYGYTF,TGTGCCAGCAGTTTATCGCCAGGGATCTATGGCTACACCTTC
TRBJ1-2,16,TRBV4-1,NA,TRBD1,CASSPRDRVYNYGYTF,TGCGCCAGCAGCCCTCGGGACAGGGTGTACAACTATGGCTACACCTTC
TRBJ2-2,15,TRBV7-9,NA,TRBD1,CASSGRGFDTGELFF,TGTGCCAGCAGCGGCAGGGGGTTTGACACCGGGGAGCTGTTTTTT
TRBJ2-6,17,TRBV9,NA,NA,CASSVSRQESGANVLTF,TGTGCCAGCAGCGTATCCCGACAGGAATCTGGGGCCAACGTCCTGACTTTC
TRBJ2-1,15,TRBV27,NA,TRBD2,CASSSRTSGTYEQFF,TGTGCCAGCAGTTCCCGGACTAGCGGGACATATGAGCAGTTCTTC
TRBJ1-1,16,TRBV18,NA,NA,CASSIGADPAYTEAFF,TGTGCCAGCTCGATCGGGGCAGACCCCGCATACACTGAAGCTTTCTTT
TRBJ2-3,17,TRBV28,NA,NA,CASTPLRQTSSTDTQYF,TGTGCCAGCACCCCCCTTCGGCAGACTTCATCCACAGATACGCAGTATTTT
TRBJ2-3,16,TRBV4-3,NA,NA,CASSQVPSEGGDTQYF,TGCGCCAGCAGCCAAGTCCCCAGCGAGGGAGGAGATACGCAGTATTTT